The 18 T cell receptor beta chains given below trace back to one sample, sequenced in a study of tumor and adjacent non-tumor tissue in lung cancer. The template was RNA from unsorted bulk tissue. Three rounds of nested PCR, following a modified ARM-PCR protocol, produced the TCRbeta library. TCRdb independently ran MiXCR on the multiplex PCR reads; one entry per CDR3 protein. The profile shows 70,000 to 90,000 distinct CDR3 sequences, roughly 80% of them singletons. Sequenced: lung tumor tissue. The receptors here all came from a woman aged 45 to 65 with non-small cell lung cancer.

In this sample, this clonotype turned up a few times. This clone may be a read error of a much larger clone one base away. CDR3 protein: CASAQRSNQPQYF. CDR3 in DNA: TGTGCCAGCGCCCAGCGTAGCAATCAGCCCCAGTATTTT. This chain uses TRBV12-3 or TRBV12-4 with TRBJ1-5; D is unclear. The J call is doubtful: the DNA matches TRBJ2-3 better. This CDR3 region has 13 residues.

Concerning this clonotype: The junction differs from germline at one of its ends, possibly a read error. The V gene is TRBV10-2, the J gene TRBJ1-2, with D perhaps TRBD1 (6 bases). Germline V gene lookup returns CDR1 WSHSY and CDR2 SAAADI. CDR3 length equals 14 residues. The CDR3 coding sequence is TGCCCCAGCAGTGAGTCCAGAGGGGGACCGGTCTACACCTTC. This gives the protein CPSSESRGGPVYTF.

In regard to this clonotype: This could be a read error, since a much larger clone is one nucleotide away. The chain uses TRBV30 and TRBJ2-3; 8 bases agree with TRBD1. V trimming: 8 bases; J trimming: 2 bases; junction bases outside the gene matches: 12. This CDR3 has 15 amino acids. Germline loops: CDR1 GTSNPN, CDR2 SVGIG (reference sequence). Here the CDR3 DNA reads TGTGCCGGGTTACCGCAGGGGGCGGTCACAGATACGCAGTATTTT. This translates into CAGLPQGAVTDTQYF.

This clonotype was picked up one time. A junction end diverges from the germline sequence, so it may reflect a read error. This chain uses TRBV20-1 with TRBJ1-1, with 9 bases matching TRBD1. This CDR3 is built from 13 residues. In germline, CDR1 is DFQATT, CDR2 SNEGSKA (reference sequence). CDR3 bases: TGCAGTGCCAGCGGACAGGGGCGCACAGAAGATTTCTTT. Its translation: CSASGQGRTEDFF.

This clonotype is a singleton in its sample. At one of its ends the junction is not consistent with the germline gene, which may arise from a read error. The chain recombines TRBV10-3 with TRBJ2-7, with 12 bases identical to TRBD2. CDR1 is ENHRY and CDR2 is SYGVKD in the germline V gene. This CDR3 is built from 15 residues. CDR3 nucleotide sequence: TGTACCATCACCCGACTAGCGGGAGCGGTCTACGATCAGTACTTC. It codes for CTITRLAGAVYDQYF.

A word on this clonotype: This is likely a read error, given that the CDR3 carries no conserved phenylalanine or tryptophan at its end. This chain uses TRBV11-2 with TRBJ2-7; D may be TRBD2 (5 bases). Germline assignment: CDR1 SGHAT and CDR2 FQNNGV. This CDR3 has 15 residues. The chain's CDR3 is CATSPWASCSYEQYC. CDR3 coding DNA: TGTGCCACCAGCCCTTGGGCTAGCTGTTCCTACGAGCAGTACTGC.

This clonotype is medium-sized (0.01 to 0.1%) in the sample. V gene TRBV20-1 combines with J gene TRBJ2-1; D unclear. The CDR3 runs 12 residues. V lost 6 bases and J lost 2, with 8 bases in between. Per germline, CDR1 DFQATT and CDR2 SNEGSKA (reference sequence). The DNA for the CDR3 is TGCAGTGCCACGCTTACCTACAATGAGCAGTTCTTC. Translating it yields CSATLTYNEQFF.

This clonotype was detected only a few times. This chain links TRBV4-3 with TRBJ2-1; tentatively, D is TRBD2 (6 bases). Germline CDR1 and CDR2: LGHNA and YSLEER. The CDR3 runs to 16 residues. Trimming stripped 6 bases from V and 10 bases from J, with 25 bases between. This CDR3 reads CASSEGTAGSGREQFF. The CDR3 DNA sequence: TGCGCCAGCAGTGAAGGGACGGCGGGGTCCGGCCGAGAGCAGTTCTTC.

As for this clonotype: The junction shows a germline mismatch at one end, possibly a read error. The CDR3 sequence is CVSRTSASSTNTQYF. The CDR3 nucleotides are TGCGTCAGCAGGACTAGCGCGTCTAGCACAAATACGCAGTATTTT. The rearrangement links TRBV10-2 to TRBJ2-3; the match to TRBD2 covers 9 bases. Looked up from germline, CDR1 is WSHSY and CDR2 is SAAADI. CDR3 length equals 15 residues.

This clonotype was detected only once. A read error may be the cause here, since a much bigger clone is one base away. V and J are TRBV14 and TRBJ2-7, with 12 bases fitting TRBD2. Germline V gene sequence: CDR1 SGHDN, CDR2 FVKESK. The CDR3 totals 13 residues. CDR3 DNA sequence: TGTGTCAGCAGCCAAGGACTAGCGGGACAGCAGTACTTC. It yields the protein CVSSQGLAGQQYF.

In regard to this clonotype: An end of the junction does not agree with germline; a read error may underlie this. J is TRBJ2-3 and V is TRBV29-1; D might be TRBD2 (6 bases). The germline gives CDR1 SQVTM, CDR2 ANQGSEA. This CDR3 spans 16 amino acids. For the CDR3, the DNA is TGCAGCGCTCCGGGACTCCGAGCGAGTAGCACAGATAGGCAGTATTTT. Translation gives CSAPGLRASSTDRQYF.

This clonotype has only a few counts. The junction and the germline gene differ at one end; a read error may be behind it. The rearrangement links TRBV11-1 to TRBJ2-3, with 8 bases identical to TRBD1. The CDR3 is 13 residues long. Germline CDR1 is SGHAT and CDR2 is FQDESV (reference sequence). CDR3 sequence reads: CASGWTGMDTRYF. The CDR3 DNA sequence: TGTGCCAGCGGATGGACAGGGATGGATACGCGGTATTTT.

On this clonotype: Mismatch with germline at one junction end may stem from a read error. This chain links TRBV4-1 with TRBJ2-1, with 9 nucleotides matching TRBD1. The CDR3 is 13 amino acids. In germline, CDR1 is MGHRA, CDR2 YSYEKL. In nucleotides, the CDR3 is TGCGCCAGCAGCCAAGAGTTGACAGGGGGAGGGTTCTTT. It codes for CASSQELTGGGFF.

Notes on this clonotype: The conserved closing phenylalanine or tryptophan is absent in this CDR3, likely reflecting a read error. V and J are TRBV20-1 and TRBJ1-1; no reliable D call. Germline V gene lookup returns CDR1 DFQATT and CDR2 SNEGSKA (reference sequence). The length of the CDR3 is 11 residues. CDR3 region: CGHTGNTEAFL. The CDR3 DNA follows: TGCGGTCATACGGGGAACACTGAAGCTTTCTTA.

As to this clonotype: One junction end disagrees with the germline gene, perhaps due to a read error. The J gene is TRBJ2-7, the V gene TRBV4-3, with D perhaps matching TRBD1 (5 bases). Germline V gene lookup returns CDR1 LGHNA and CDR2 YSLEER. The CDR3 is 15 residues long. Here the CDR3 DNA reads TGCGCCAGGAGCCACAGGATCGGAGAGTCCTACGAGCAGTACTTC. This encodes CARSHRIGESYEQYF.

Worth noting for this clonotype: The germline gene is not matched at one end of the junction; a read error may be the cause. V gene TRBV11-2 combines with J gene TRBJ1-4, with 7 bases aligning to TRBD1. The CDR3 is 15 amino acids. Germline CDR1 and CDR2: SGHAT and FQNNGV. The CDR3: CVSSLKQGPNEKLVF. CDR3 coding DNA: TGTGTCAGCAGTTTAAAACAGGGGCCTAATGAAAAACTGGTTTTT.

J is TRBJ2-2 and V is TRBV20-1, with 12 bases fitting TRBD1. Germline assignment: CDR1 DFQATT and CDR2 SNEGSKA (reference sequence). The CDR3 loop spans 17 amino acids. The junction had 15 bases not matched to a gene; V was cut back by 7 bases and J by 6 bases. The CDR3 coding sequence is TGCAGTGTGCCCCGCCCCCCGGGACAGGGGGCCCCCGGGGAGCTGTTTTTT. This encodes CSVPRPPGQGAPGELFF.

Details on this clonotype: Here the CDR3 omits its conserved ending phenylalanine or tryptophan, so a read error is the likely source. This chain links TRBV4-2 with TRBJ2-3; TRBD2 matches 12 bases. Per the germline V gene, CDR1 is LGHNA and CDR2 is YNFKEQ. The CDR3 totals 16 residues. The DNA of the CDR3 is TGTGCCAGTAGCCAAGGACTAGCGGGAAGTACGGATACGCAGTATTCT. Translated: CASSQGLAGSTDTQYS.